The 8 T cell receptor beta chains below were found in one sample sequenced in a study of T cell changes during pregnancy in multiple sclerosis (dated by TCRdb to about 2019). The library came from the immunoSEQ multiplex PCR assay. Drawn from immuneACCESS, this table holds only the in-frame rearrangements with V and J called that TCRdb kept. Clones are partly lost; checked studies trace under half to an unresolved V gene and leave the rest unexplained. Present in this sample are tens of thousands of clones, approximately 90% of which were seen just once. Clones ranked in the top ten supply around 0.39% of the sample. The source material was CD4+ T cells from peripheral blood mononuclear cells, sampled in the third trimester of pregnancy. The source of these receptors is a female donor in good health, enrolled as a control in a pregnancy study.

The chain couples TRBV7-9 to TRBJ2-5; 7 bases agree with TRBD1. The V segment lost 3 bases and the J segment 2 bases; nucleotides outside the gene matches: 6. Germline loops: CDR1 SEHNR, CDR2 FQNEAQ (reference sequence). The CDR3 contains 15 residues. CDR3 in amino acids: CASSLWDRAQETQYF. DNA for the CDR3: TGTGCCAGCAGCTTGTGGGACAGAGCACAAGAGACCCAGTACTTC.

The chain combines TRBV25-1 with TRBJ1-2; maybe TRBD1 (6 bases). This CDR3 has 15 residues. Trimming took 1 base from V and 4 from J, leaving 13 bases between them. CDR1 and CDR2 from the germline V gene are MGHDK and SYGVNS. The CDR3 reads CASSELTTGPYGYTF. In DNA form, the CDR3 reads TGTGCCAGCAGTGAATTGACGACAGGTCCCTATGGCTACACCTTC.

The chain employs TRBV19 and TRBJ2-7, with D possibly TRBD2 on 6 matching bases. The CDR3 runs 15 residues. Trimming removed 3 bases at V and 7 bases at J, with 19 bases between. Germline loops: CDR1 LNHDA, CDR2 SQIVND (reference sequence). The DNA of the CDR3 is TGTGCCAGTAGTATGGGGGGTGTGGGGATTCGGGAGCAGTACTTC. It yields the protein CASSMGGVGIREQYF.

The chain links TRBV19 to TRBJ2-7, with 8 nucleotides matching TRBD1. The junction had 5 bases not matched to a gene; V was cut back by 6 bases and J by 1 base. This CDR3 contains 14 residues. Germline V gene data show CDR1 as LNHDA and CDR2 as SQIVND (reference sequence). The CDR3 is CASSLRQGSYEQYF. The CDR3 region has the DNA TGTGCCAGTAGCCTCCGACAGGGGTCCTACGAGCAGTACTTC.

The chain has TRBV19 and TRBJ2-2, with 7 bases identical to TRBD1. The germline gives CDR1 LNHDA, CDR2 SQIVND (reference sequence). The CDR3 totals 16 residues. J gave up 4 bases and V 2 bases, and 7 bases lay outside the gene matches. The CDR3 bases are TGTGCCAGTAGTATAACGTCGGGACAGCTCACCGGGGAGCTGTTTTTT. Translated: CASSITSGQLTGELFF.

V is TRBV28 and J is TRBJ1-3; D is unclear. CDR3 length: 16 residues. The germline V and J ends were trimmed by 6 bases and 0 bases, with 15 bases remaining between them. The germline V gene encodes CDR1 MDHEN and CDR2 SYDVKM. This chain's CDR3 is CASSEFGRDSGNTIYF. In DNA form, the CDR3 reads TGTGCCAGCAGCGAATTTGGACGGGACTCTGGAAACACCATATATTTT.

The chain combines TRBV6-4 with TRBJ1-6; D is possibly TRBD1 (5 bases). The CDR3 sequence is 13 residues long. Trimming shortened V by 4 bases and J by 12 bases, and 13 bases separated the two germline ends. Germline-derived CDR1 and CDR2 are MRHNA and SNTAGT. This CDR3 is CASSADSTLPLHF. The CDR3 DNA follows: TGTGCCAGCAGTGCCGACAGCACCTTACCCCTCCACTTT.

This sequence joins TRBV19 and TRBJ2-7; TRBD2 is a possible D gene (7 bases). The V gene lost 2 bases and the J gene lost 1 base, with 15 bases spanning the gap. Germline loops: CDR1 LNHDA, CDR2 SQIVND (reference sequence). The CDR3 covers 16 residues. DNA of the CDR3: TGTGCCAGTAGTATACGCCGGGGGAGGGGGTCCTACGAGCAGTACTTC. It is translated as CASSIRRGRGSYEQYF.